This T cell receptor (beta chain) came from a study of blood T cell repertoires in COVID-19. J gave up 0 bases and V 3 bases, and 0 bases lay outside the gene matches. Per the germline V gene, CDR1 is SGHRS and CDR2 is YFSETQ. The CDR3 sequence is 13 residues long. Original analysis: Reference gene primer amplification in the assay estimated nucleated cell counts. The data were produced by immunoSEQ multiplex PCR, yet TCRdb's version contains in-frame clones alone and is incomplete. V and J calls and clone size follow that table, whereas D and trimming were derived from the DNA. Among just over 15,000 clones listed, approximately 78% were seen once.

Specimen: peripheral blood. V gene TRBV5-1 combines with J gene TRBJ2-7, with TRBD1 identical over 7 bases. The source is a man at least 80 years old with active or convalescent COVID-19. The CDR3 bases are TGCGCCAGCAGCTGGGACAGCTCCTACGAGCAGTACTTC. Residues: CASSWDSSYEQYF.